Each of the 22 T cell receptor beta chains below was sequenced from the same sample in a study of control samples from healthy donors and cancer patients. Libraries were prepared by immunoSEQ multiplex PCR; TCRdb keeps only in-frame clonotypes and omits some of them. The sample consists of more than 95,000 clones, over 75% of them appearing once. The specimen was blood. These TCRs come from a man aged 60-69 years in good health.

This chain links TRBV7-3 with TRBJ2-3; D ambiguous. Trimming stripped 0 bases from V and 9 bases from J, with 10 bases between. Germline V lookup: CDR1 SGHTA, CDR2 FQGTGA. The CDR3 loop spans 13 amino acids. Here the CDR3 reads CASSLTETHTQYF. CDR3 DNA sequence: TGTGCCAGCAGCTTAACGGAAACCCACACGCAGTATTTT.

CDR3 in DNA: TGTGCCAGCACCCTAGGGTCGGGGTCACTGTTTTTT. It translates to CASTLGSGSLFF. The chain carries TRBV12-3 or TRBV12-4 and TRBJ1-4; D gene unclear. The CDR3 contains 12 residues. Trimming took off 7 bases at V and 13 bases at J, with 16 bases between the two ends.

This chain uses TRBV3-1 (or the pseudogene TRBV3-2) with TRBJ1-2; TRBD1 matches 10 bases. V gave up 6 bases and J gave up 5 bases; unmatched junction bases: 3. The CDR3 extends over 13 amino acids. Per the germline V gene, CDR1 is LGHDT and CDR2 is YNNKEL (reference sequence). The CDR3, as DNA: TGTGCCAGCAGGGGACAGGGGATTTATGGCTACACCTTC. This translates into CASRGQGIYGYTF.

J is TRBJ1-5 and V is TRBV5-6; D unclear. In germline, CDR1 is SGHDT, CDR2 YYEEEE. Trimming shortened V by 4 bases and J by 7 bases, and 15 bases separated the two germline ends. This CDR3 comprises 14 residues. The CDR3 nucleotides read TGTGCCAGCAGCCGAAGAGGTACTCACCAGCCCCAGCATTTT. Translation: CASSRRGTHQPQHF.

The chain recombines TRBV30 with TRBJ1-6; 7 nucleotides align to TRBD1. The CDR3 is 14 residues long. Looked up from germline, CDR1 is GTSNPN and CDR2 is SVGIG (reference sequence). The ends lost 8 bases at V and 9 bases at J; junction bases unmatched: 13. Written as DNA, the CDR3 is TGTGCCCTTTTTTGGGGCAGGGGGGTTTCACCCCTCCACTTT. This codes for CALFWGRGVSPLHF.

The sample holds one count of this clone. The chain uses TRBV28 and TRBJ2-7; weak D call: TRBD1 (6 bases). This CDR3 has 13 residues. CDR1 and CDR2 from the germline V gene are MDHEN and SYDVKM. V dropped 6 bases and J dropped 6 bases, with 15 bases sitting between them. CDR3 bases: TGTGCCAGCAGGGGGGTACAGGGTACCGAGCAGTACTTC. This codes for CASRGVQGTEQYF.

This CDR3 is CASSQDFFHEIAGGLDTQYF. The CDR3 DNA reads TGCGCCAGCAGCCAAGATTTCTTCCACGAAATAGCGGGGGGGCTAGATACGCAGTATTTT. The V gene is TRBV4-1, the J gene TRBJ2-3, with TRBD2 matching 11 bases. The V gene's germline CDR1 is MGHRA and CDR2 YSYEKL. CDR3 length: 20 residues. V lost 0 bases to trimming and J lost 5 bases; unmatched junction nucleotides: 16.

This clone was seen just once. The chain joins TRBV19 to TRBJ1-5; possibly TRBD1 for D (6 bases). The CDR3 runs 18 residues. The V end lost 9 bases, the J end lost 2 bases, and 26 bases lay between the germline ends. Germline V gene data show CDR1 as LNHDA and CDR2 as SQIVND (reference sequence). The CDR3 DNA reads as TGTGCCAGCCAAGGGGCCCGGGGGGCCGGTATCGGCAATCAGCCCCAGCATTTT. Its protein is CASQGARGAGIGNQPQHF.

V and J are TRBV5-1 and TRBJ1-1; D not certain. This CDR3 comprises 12 residues. Per the germline V gene, CDR1 is SGHRS and CDR2 is YFSETQ. Trimming removed 2 bases from V and 3 bases from J, with 5 bases in between. CDR3 bases: TGCGCCAGCAGCTTAGGTTACACTGAAGCTTTCTTT. It codes for CASSLGYTEAFF.

J is TRBJ1-2 and V is TRBV14; no firm D call. Trimming stripped 1 base from V and 3 bases from J, with 3 bases between. This CDR3 spans 12 amino acids. The germline V gene has CDR1 SGHDN and CDR2 FVKESK. CDR3 bases: TGTGCCAGCAGCCAAGGCTACTATGGCTACACCTTC. This codes for CASSQGYYGYTF.

This chain connects TRBV18 to TRBJ2-2; D possibly corresponds to TRBD1 (5 bases). The germline V and J ends were trimmed by 3 bases and 4 bases, with 15 bases remaining between them. CDR3 size: 16 residues. Germline loops: CDR1 KGHSH, CDR2 LQKENI. CDR3 bases: TGTGCCAGCTCACCTTACCTCCAGGGCCCCACCGGGGAGCTGTTTTTT. It codes for CASSPYLQGPTGELFF.

This chain uses TRBV5-1 with TRBJ1-6; tentatively, D is TRBD1 (6 bases). Germline CDR1 reads SGHRS; CDR2 reads YFSETQ. V lost 1 base, J lost 7 bases, and 18 bases lay in between. The CDR3 totals 17 residues. CDR3 in amino acids: CASSLQGIRSLNSPLHF. The CDR3 DNA reads TGCGCCAGCAGCTTGCAGGGGATCAGGTCCCTAAATTCACCCCTCCACTTT.

This clone was detected once. V gene TRBV24-1 combines with J gene TRBJ1-6; D is unresolved. V was pared by 3 bases and J by 0 bases, with 17 bases between. The germline CDR1 and CDR2 sequences are KGHDR and SFDVKD. This CDR3 has 19 residues. The CDR3 DNA follows: TGTGCCACCAGTGATGACCTTCGACGGAGGAGCTCCTATAATTCACCCCTCCACTTT. Its translation is CATSDDLRRRSSYNSPLHF.

The gene calls are TRBV24-1 and TRBJ2-1; D is unclear. The CDR3 consists of 15 residues. CDR1 is KGHDR and CDR2 is SFDVKD in the germline V gene. V was clipped by 3 bases and J by 4 bases, with 12 bases between them. The CDR3 sequence: CATSDATFVYNEQFF. The CDR3, as DNA: TGTGCCACCAGTGATGCTACCTTCGTATACAATGAGCAGTTCTTC.

This clone was observed a single time. The rearrangement uses TRBV3-1 (or the pseudogene TRBV3-2) and TRBJ1-2, with 9 bases lining up with TRBD1. Germline CDR1 reads LGHDT; CDR2 reads YNNKEL (reference sequence). CDR3 length: 16 amino acids. Trimming removed 2 bases from V and 4 bases from J; junction bases left unmatched: 8. The CDR3 spells CASSQPGGQGLYGYTF. CDR3 DNA sequence: TGTGCCAGCAGCCAACCCGGCGGACAGGGGCTCTATGGCTACACCTTC.

This clone was counted a single time. The CDR3 bases are TGCGCCAGCAGCTTGGAAGGCTTTAATCAGCCCCAGCATTTT. This sequence encodes CASSLEGFNQPQHF. The chain links TRBV5-1 to TRBJ1-5; D remains ambiguous. The CDR3 has 14 residues. Trimming shortened V by 0 bases and J by 4 bases, and 8 bases separated the two germline ends. Germline loops: CDR1 SGHRS, CDR2 YFSETQ.

The V gene is TRBV19, the J gene TRBJ2-3; D gene ambiguous. Germline CDR1 and CDR2: LNHDA and SQIVND (reference sequence). The V gene lost 5 bases and the J gene lost 6 bases, with 12 bases spanning the gap. This CDR3 region has 13 residues. The CDR3 nucleotides are TGTGCCAGTAGTGGCTATGAGGAGGATACGCAGTATTTT. This encodes CASSGYEEDTQYF.

J is TRBJ1-3 and V is TRBV28; tentative D call: TRBD1 (5 bases). Germline assignment: CDR1 MDHEN and CDR2 SYDVKM. The CDR3 is 17 residues long. Trimming took 3 bases from V and 3 from J, leaving 18 bases between them. The CDR3 DNA sequence: TGTGCCAGCAGTTTTAATTGGCAGGGCGGCAATGGAAACACCATATATTTT. Amino acids: CASSFNWQGGNGNTIYF.

The chain couples TRBV28 to TRBJ1-4; 8 nucleotides match TRBD1. CDR3 length: 15 amino acids. CDR1 is MDHEN and CDR2 is SYDVKM in the germline V gene. Germline trimming cut 5 bases from V and 4 bases from J; bases unmatched to any gene: 6. CDR3 region: CASSAPGGFNEKLFF. CDR3 in DNA: TGTGCCAGCAGTGCTCCAGGGGGCTTTAATGAAAAACTGTTTTTT.

This chain connects TRBV9 to TRBJ1-2; TRBD1 might be the D (6 bases). Germline V CDR1 and CDR2: SGDLS, YYNGEE. Deletions cut 4 bases from V and 4 bases from J, with 17 bases between. This CDR3 region has 15 residues. CDR3 bases: TGTGCCAGCAGCTCAGCCCCGGGACACCTCTATGGCTACACCTTC. Translation gives CASSSAPGHLYGYTF.

The rearrangement uses TRBV7-8 and TRBJ1-4; TRBD1 agrees at 7 bases. J lost 7 bases, V lost 2 bases, and 13 bases had no gene match. Germline CDR1 reads SGHVS; CDR2 reads FQNEAQ. This CDR3 has 17 residues. CDR3 sequence (DNA): TGTGCCAGCAGCTTAAAAATTTACGACAGGGTGGGTGAAAAACTGTTTTTT. Residues: CASSLKIYDRVGEKLFF.

The CDR3 region is CASSPLTGMGTQYF. CDR3 nucleotide sequence: TGTGCCAGCAGCCCCCTTACGGGCATGGGTACGCAGTATTTT. The chain employs TRBV5-4 and TRBJ2-3; D not certain. Trimming cost V 4 bases and J 8 bases, with 17 bases left between them. The germline gives CDR1 SGHNT, CDR2 YYREEE (reference sequence). The CDR3 sequence is 14 residues long.